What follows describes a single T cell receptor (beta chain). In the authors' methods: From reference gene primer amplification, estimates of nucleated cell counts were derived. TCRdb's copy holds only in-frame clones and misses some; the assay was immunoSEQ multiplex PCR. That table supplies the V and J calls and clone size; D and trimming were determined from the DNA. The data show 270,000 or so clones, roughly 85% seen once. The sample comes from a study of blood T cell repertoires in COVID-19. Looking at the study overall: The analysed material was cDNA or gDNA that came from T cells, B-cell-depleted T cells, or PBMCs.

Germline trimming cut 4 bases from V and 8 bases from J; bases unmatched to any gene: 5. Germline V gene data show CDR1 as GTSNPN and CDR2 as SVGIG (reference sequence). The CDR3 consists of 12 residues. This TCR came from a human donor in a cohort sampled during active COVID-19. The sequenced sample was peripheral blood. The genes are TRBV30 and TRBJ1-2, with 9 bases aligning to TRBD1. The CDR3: CAWTVTGGGYTF. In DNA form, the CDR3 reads TGTGCCTGGACCGTGACAGGGGGGGGCTACACCTTC.